The rows below give T cell receptor beta chains drawn from one sample of a study of beta chain features in type 1 diabetes. Some clones are missing from TCRdb's copy, which holds only in-frame ones; the method was immunoSEQ multiplex PCR. This table holds hundreds of thousands of clones, 14% to 15% found once. Sequences were obtained from naive CD4+ T cells from blood. The receptors were gathered from a young man with type 1 diabetes. CDR3s include the opening cysteine and the closing phenylalanine or tryptophan. A D gene is named only where the DNA matches it firmly. Only part of the rows carry a size: once, few, many, or a class if the clone is expanded.

d_call clone_size j_call v_call cdr3_nt cdr3_aa
NA NA TRBJ2-4 TRBV4-3 TGCGCCAGCAGCCACGATAGGGGTGGAGATCAGTACTTC CASSHDRGGDQYF
NA few TRBJ2-7 TRBV7-2 TGTGCCAGCAGGGGGGGGCCTGTGCGCGAGCAGTACTTC CASRGGPVREQYF
NA few TRBJ2-1 TRBV11-2 TGTGCCAGCAGCTTAGTCCTCGGGTCTGGGTCCTACAATGAGCAGTTCTTC CASSLVLGSGSYNEQFF
NA NA TRBJ1-5 TRBV21-1 TGTGCCAGCAGCAAAGGACAGGGCGGTCAGCCCCAGCATTTT CASSKGQGGQPQHF
NA few TRBJ2-7 TRBV2 TGTGCCAGCAGTGCACAGGACTACGAGCAGTACTTC CASSAQDYEQYF
TRBD1 NA TRBJ1-4 TRBV18 TGTGCCAGCACCGGACAGGGCGCGGAAAAACTGTTTTTT CASTGQGAEKLFF
TRBD1 few TRBJ2-3 TRBV15 TGTGCCACCAGCAAGGACAGGGCCATGGATACGCAGTATTTT CATSKDRAMDTQYF
NA NA TRBJ2-6 TRBV27 TGTGCCAGCAGTTTATACAACAGGGCTGGGGCCAACGTCCTGACTTTC CASSLYNRAGANVLTF
NA NA TRBJ1-1 TRBV29-1 TGCAGCTACCAGAGGGCAAGAACTGAAGCTTTCTTT CSYQRARTEAFF
TRBD2 NA TRBJ2-1 TRBV7-8 TGTGCCAGCGGAGGACTAGCTTGGAATGAGCAGTTCTTC CASGGLAWNEQFF
NA NA TRBJ2-7 TRBV4-1 TGCGCCAGCAGCCAAGGTGTTCAGGGGGGCTACGAGCAGTACTTC CASSQGVQGGYEQYF
TRBD1 few TRBJ1-6 TRBV5-1 TGCGCCAGCAGGCGGACAGGGGGCGGCAATAATTCACCCCTCCACTTT CASRRTGGGNNSPLHF
TRBD2 NA TRBJ2-1 TRBV11-2 TGTGCCAGCAGCACAGGGACTAGCGGGGCCACCTACAATGAGCAGTTCTTC CASSTGTSGATYNEQFF
NA few TRBJ2-3 TRBV5-1 TGCGCCAGCAGCATGAGGACAACTCCAGATACGCAGTATTTT CASSMRTTPDTQYF
NA few TRBJ2-7 TRBV27 TGTGCCAGCAGAGGGGTTGGGCCCTACGAGCAGTACTTC CASRGVGPYEQYF
NA few TRBJ2-7 TRBV30 TGTGCCTGGAGTGTAGGGCTAGCGAGGACCTACGAGCAGTACTTC CAWSVGLARTYEQYF
NA NA TRBJ1-6 TRBV19 TGTGCCAGTAGTATAGAGGGCTCACCCCTCCACTTT CASSIEGSPLHF
NA NA TRBJ1-2 TRBV10-3 TGTGCCATCAGCTCACAGGCGTATGGCTACACCTTC CAISSQAYGYTF
TRBD1 NA TRBJ2-5 TRBV29-1 TGCAGCGTTGGCCGGGACAGGGGGTTCGAGACCCAGTACTTC CSVGRDRGFETQYF
NA NA TRBJ1-3 TRBV4-1 TGCGCCAGCAGCTATGACCCAGGGAAGAGTAGAAACACCATATATTTT CASSYDPGKSRNTIYF
NA few TRBJ2-1 TRBV9 TGTGCCAGCAGCGTAGACTACTCCAGATCCTACAATGAGCAGTTCTTC CASSVDYSRSYNEQFF
NA NA TRBJ1-2 TRBV7-2 TGTGCCAGCAGGGAGTTGCACTATGGCTACACCTTC CASRELHYGYTF
NA few TRBJ2-5 TRBV7-6 TGTGCCAGCAGCTTAGTTACAGGGCAAGAGACCCAGTACTTC CASSLVTGQETQYF
NA few TRBJ1-5 TRBV27 TGTGCCAGCAGTTTATTCCGGGAGCAGCCCCAGCATTTT CASSLFREQPQHF
NA NA TRBJ2-3 TRBV30 TGTGCCTGGAGCGGGAGAGTAAGCGCAGATACGCAGTATTTT CAWSGRVSADTQYF
NA NA TRBJ2-7 TRBV7-9 TGTGCCAGCAGCTTAGCGCTGTTCGGGAGACTGGACGAGCAGTACTTC CASSLALFGRLDEQYF
NA few TRBJ1-2 TRBV7-9 TGTGCCAGCAGCCTTACAGGGACTAACTATGGCTACACCTTC CASSLTGTNYGYTF
NA NA TRBJ2-5 TRBV10-2 TGCGCCAGCAGGGTACCCGGGGGACAAGAGACCCAGTACTTC CASRVPGGQETQYF
NA NA TRBJ2-7 TRBV18 TGTGCCAGCTCACCACCTGGTTCCTCCGGGGTAAAGGAGCAGTACTTC CASSPPGSSGVKEQYF
NA NA TRBJ2-7 TRBV19 TGTGCCAGTAGTATTCCTGGGCCAGCCTCGCCCTACGAGCAGTACTTC CASSIPGPASPYEQYF
NA NA TRBJ1-6 TRBV5-6 TGTGCCAGCAGCTCGCCGCCCGGGACACCTTCCAATTCACCCCTCCACTTT CASSSPPGTPSNSPLHF
TRBD2 few TRBJ2-1 TRBV4-3 TGCGCCAGCAGCCAAACTAGCGGGATCTACAATGAGCAGTTCTTC CASSQTSGIYNEQFF
NA few TRBJ2-7 TRBV20-1 TGCAGTGCCACAGGTGGCGAGCAGTACTTC CSATGGEQYF
NA NA TRBJ1-5 TRBV9 TGTGCCAGCAGACATACGGGCGGGAATCAGCCCCAGCATTTT CASRHTGGNQPQHF
TRBD1 few TRBJ1-1 TRBV30 TGTGCCTGGAGTAAACCGGACAGGCGTAACACTGAAGCTTTCTTT CAWSKPDRRNTEAFF
TRBD2 NA TRBJ2-1 TRBV18 TGTGCCAGCTCACCACCGGTACTAGCGGGAGAAAGTGAGCAGTTCTTC CASSPPVLAGESEQFF
TRBD1 NA TRBJ1-2 TRBV28 TGTGCCAGCAGCCAGGGACAGGGTCGCTATGGCTACACCTTC CASSQGQGRYGYTF
TRBD1 NA TRBJ2-5 TRBV5-1 TGCGCCAGCAGCGATAACAGGGGAGAGACCCAGTACTTC CASSDNRGETQYF
NA NA TRBJ1-5 TRBV2 TGTGCCAGCGGGGGGATTAATAGCAATCAGCCCCAGCATTTT CASGGINSNQPQHF
NA few TRBJ2-3 TRBV9 TGTGCCAGCAGCGTAGAAAGCGATACGCAGTATTTT CASSVESDTQYF
TRBD1 NA TRBJ2-3 TRBV12-5 TGTGCTAGTGGTTTGGGGACAGGAACAGATACGCAGTATTTT CASGLGTGTDTQYF
NA few TRBJ2-5 TRBV2 TGTGCCAGCAGTGAAAAGGGGGAAGAGACCCAGTACTTC CASSEKGEETQYF
NA few TRBJ2-7 TRBV27 TGTGCCAGCAGACCTAGCCCAGCCGCTGGTTACGAGCAGTACTTC CASRPSPAAGYEQYF
NA few TRBJ1-2 TRBV25-1 TGTGCCAGCAGCAAGGCAGGTGACGGCTACACCTTC CASSKAGDGYTF
NA NA TRBJ2-2 TRBV7-9 TGTGCCAGCATCAAAATCCCAACACCCAACACCGGGGAGCTGTTTTTT CASIKIPTPNTGELFF
NA few TRBJ2-5 TRBV27 TGTGCCAGCAGTACAGGAGGGAGCCAGTACTTC CASSTGGSQYF
NA NA TRBJ1-6 TRBV9 TGTGCCAGCAGCCTACAGGGTTCTTCCAATTCACCCCTCCACTTT CASSLQGSSNSPLHF
TRBD1 NA TRBJ2-1 TRBV9 TGTGCCAGCAGCGGAACAGGGGGTTTGCTAGAGGACAATGAGCAGTTCTTC CASSGTGGLLEDNEQFF
TRBD1 few TRBJ2-3 TRBV7-4 TGTGCCAGCAGCTTAGTTGGGACAGGGGGCGCAGATACGCAGTATTTT CASSLVGTGGADTQYF
NA few TRBJ1-1 TRBV15 TGTGCCACCAGCAGAGATGGGGCAGGCGTGAATTTCTTT CATSRDGAGVNFF
TRBD2 NA TRBJ2-5 TRBV19 TGTGCCAGTAGTGTTCCCCAGCGGGGGAATAGTAAGACCCAGTACTTC CASSVPQRGNSKTQYF
TRBD2 few TRBJ2-3 TRBV28 TGTGCCAGCAGTTTCGGGGCGGGAGGGCCAGATACGCAGTATTTT CASSFGAGGPDTQYF
TRBD2 few TRBJ2-1 TRBV15 TGTGCCACCAACCCGGGACTAGCCCTTAATACCGGTGAGCAGTTCTTC CATNPGLALNTGEQFF
TRBD1 NA TRBJ2-3 TRBV28 TGTGCCAGCACTGTCCCAGGGGGCGCACCAGATACGCAGTATTTT CASTVPGGAPDTQYF
TRBD1 NA TRBJ2-5 TRBV5-4 TGTGCCAGCAGCATGCCGGGGACAGCACAAGAGACCCAGTACTTC CASSMPGTAQETQYF
TRBD2 few TRBJ2-6 TRBV7-9 TGTGCCAGCAGCTTTGCGGGGGGTAGCTCTGGGGCCAACGTCCTGACTTTC CASSFAGGSSGANVLTF
TRBD1 NA TRBJ2-5 TRBV5-5 TGTGCCAGCAAACTAGGGGGCGTACAAGAGACCCAGTACTTC CASKLGGVQETQYF